Below, 30 T cell receptor beta chains from the same sample are listed, as sequenced in a study of blood T cell repertoires in COVID-19 (dated by TCRdb to the early 2020s). Preparation of the library involved the immunoSEQ multiplex PCR assay. TCRdb carries this immuneACCESS record with in-frame sequences only. Its versions omit some clonotypes, under half of them owing to an unresolved V gene in the studies checked, with the rest unexplained. The sample table lists about 300,000 clones, around 86% of them with a count of one. The ten largest clones add up to around 9.3% of the sample. The sequencing sample was made of PBMCs or T cells enriched from blood (not recorded which). Every receptor here comes from a woman younger than 30 who had recovered from COVID-19.

The chain carries TRBV4-1 and TRBJ2-1; the match to TRBD1 covers 7 bases. V lost 0 bases to trimming and J lost 5 bases; unmatched junction nucleotides: 7. The V gene's germline CDR1 is MGHRA and CDR2 YSYEKL. This CDR3 comprises 16 residues. Written as DNA, the CDR3 is TGCGCCAGCAGCCAAGATCGCGGCAGGGGGAACAATGAGCAGTTCTTC. Its translation: CASSQDRGRGNNEQFF.

This rearrangement joins TRBV14 to TRBJ2-6; D uncertain. CDR3 length: 16 residues. Germline CDR1 and CDR2: SGHDN and FVKESK. V was clipped by 1 base and J by 0 bases, with 7 bases between them. CDR3 nucleotides: TGTGCCAGCAGCCAAGGCTTAGTCTCTGGGGCCAACGTCCTGACTTTC. It is translated as CASSQGLVSGANVLTF.

The chain links TRBV9 to TRBJ2-2, with 9 bases matching TRBD2. The V segment lost 3 bases and the J segment 2 bases; nucleotides outside the gene matches: 8. Germline CDR1 and CDR2: SGDLS and YYNGEE. CDR3 length equals 17 residues. CDR3 DNA: TGTGCCAGCAGCGAGGAGGCTAGCGGGATTAACACCGGGGAGCTGTTTTTT. It translates to CASSEEASGINTGELFF.

The V gene is TRBV3-1 (or the pseudogene TRBV3-2), the J gene TRBJ1-1; TRBD1 agrees at 10 bases. J lost 1 base, V lost 3 bases, and 2 bases had no gene match. The CDR3 has 15 residues. Germline CDR1 and CDR2: LGHDT and YNNKEL (reference sequence). The CDR3 here is CASSQGQGSNTEAFF. In DNA form, the CDR3 reads TGTGCCAGCAGCCAGGGACAGGGGTCGAACACTGAAGCTTTCTTT.

This chain uses TRBV3-1 (or the pseudogene TRBV3-2) with TRBJ1-3, with no clear D. V lost 2 bases and J lost 0, with 8 bases in between. The length of the CDR3 is 15 residues. CDR1 is LGHDT, CDR2 YNNKEL, per germline (reference sequence). CDR3: CASSQSRVSGNTIYF. CDR3 nucleotides: TGTGCCAGCAGCCAATCTCGGGTCTCTGGAAACACCATATATTTT.

The chain carries TRBV10-3 and TRBJ1-2, with TRBD1 identical over 8 bases. This CDR3 is 17 amino acids long. V trimming: 3 bases; J trimming: 4 bases; junction bases outside the gene matches: 13. Germline V gene data show CDR1 as ENHRY and CDR2 as SYGVKD. The CDR3 loop is CAISDVGWIGQGYGYTF. In DNA form, the CDR3 reads TGTGCCATCAGTGATGTGGGTTGGATCGGACAGGGCTATGGCTACACCTTC.

This clone was counted only a few times. The CDR3 sequence is CASSPIAGTNTGELFF. The CDR3 DNA reads TGTGCCAGCAGCCCCATAGCCGGGACGAACACCGGGGAGCTGTTTTTT. The rearrangement joins TRBV7-8 to TRBJ2-2; D might be TRBD2 (5 bases). Trimming took off 5 bases at V and 0 bases at J, with 13 bases between the two ends. CDR3 length equals 16 residues. Germline V lookup: CDR1 SGHVS, CDR2 FQNEAQ.

The J gene is TRBJ1-2, the V gene TRBV19; TRBD1 is a possible D gene (5 bases). Germline V lookup: CDR1 LNHDA, CDR2 SQIVND (reference sequence). The CDR3 is 14 residues long. Trimming took off 7 bases at V and 6 bases at J, with 18 bases between the two ends. The chain's CDR3 is CASKVWMGGDGYTF. The CDR3 region has the DNA TGTGCCAGTAAGGTCTGGATGGGGGGAGATGGCTACACCTTC.

The chain uses TRBV28 and TRBJ1-1; 9 bases are shared with TRBD1. After removal of 6 bases from V and 11 bases from J, the junction contained 10 bases not matched to a gene. This CDR3 is 13 amino acids long. Germline CDR1 reads MDHEN; CDR2 reads SYDVKM. The CDR3, as DNA: TGTGCCAGCAGATGGGGGACAGGGAGTATGGCTTTCTTT. It yields the protein CASRWGTGSMAFF. Filled out from reference TRBV28 and TRBJ1-1, the complete variable domain reads DVKVTQSSRYLVKRTGEKVFLECVQDMDHENMFWYRQDPGLGLRLIYFSYDVKMKEKGDIPEGYSVSREKKERFSLILESASTNQTSMYLCASRWGTGSMAFFGQGTRLTVV.

This chain joins TRBV27 and TRBJ1-2; the match to TRBD1 covers 12 bases. The junction had 14 bases not matched to a gene; V was cut back by 6 bases and J by 3 bases. Germline values: CDR1 MNHEY, CDR2 SMNVEV (reference sequence). The CDR3 runs to 18 residues. CDR3 bases: TGTGCCAGCAGGGGACAGGGGGCAGGGGTTGGGGCATACTATGGCTACACCTTC. Residues: CASRGQGAGVGAYYGYTF.

The chain combines TRBV7-6 with TRBJ2-1; 7 bases map to TRBD1. The CDR3 length is 15 residues. Germline values: CDR1 SGHVS, CDR2 FNYEAQ. Trimming took 4 bases from V and 2 from J; bases not matched to a gene: 5. The CDR3 loop reads CASSSLGQTYNEQFF. The DNA for the CDR3 is TGTGCCAGCAGCTCGCTGGGACAGACCTACAATGAGCAGTTCTTC.

The sample holds many counts of this clone. This rearrangement joins TRBV5-1 to TRBJ1-4, with 7 positions matching TRBD1. Unmatched junction bases numbered 12, after V lost 0 bases and J lost 10 bases. The CDR3 totals 16 residues. CDR1 and CDR2 (germline): SGHRS, YFSETQ. CDR3 sequence: CASSLGQGGPFGKLFF. The CDR3 region has the DNA TGCGCCAGCAGCTTGGGACAGGGAGGTCCCTTTGGAAAACTGTTTTTT.

This clone was observed once. The rearrangement links TRBV7-4 to TRBJ1-1; D not resolved. Germline lookup yields CDR1 SGHVT and CDR2 SQSDAQ. The CDR3 runs to 13 residues. V was cut by 5 bases and J by 2 bases, with 9 bases left in between. The CDR3 region has the DNA TGTGCCAGCAGCCCCACAGAAAACACTGAAGCTTTCTTT. It codes for CASSPTENTEAFF.

This clone appeared a single time. The chain uses TRBV6-5 and TRBJ2-1; 12 positions match TRBD2. J lost 7 bases, V lost 6 bases, and 7 bases had no gene match. The CDR3 consists of 15 residues. The germline V gene encodes CDR1 MNHEY and CDR2 SVGAGI. CDR3 DNA: TGTGCCAGCAGGGAGACTAGCGGGAGTAAAAATGAGCAGTTCTTC. Amino acid sequence: CASRETSGSKNEQFF.

This sequence joins TRBV9 and TRBJ2-3; the match to TRBD2 covers 7 bases. V shed 4 bases, J shed 0 bases, and the junction held 8 bases outside the gene matches. Germline values: CDR1 SGDLS, CDR2 YYNGEE. The CDR3 consists of 16 residues. This CDR3 is CASSPGGGSSTDTQYF. CDR3 nucleotide sequence: TGTGCCAGCAGCCCCGGCGGGGGATCTAGCACAGATACGCAGTATTTT.

For this clone: The sample carries other DNA sequences with the same CDR3. The V and J genes are TRBV7-9 and TRBJ2-7; possible D gene TRBD1, 6 bases. CDR3 length equals 12 residues. Trimming took off 5 bases at V and 3 bases at J, with 8 bases between the two ends. CDR1 SEHNR and CDR2 FQNEAQ come from the germline V gene (reference sequence). The CDR3 loop reads CASSQGGYEQYF. As DNA, the CDR3 is TGTGCCAGCAGCCAAGGGGGCTACGAGCAGTACTTC.

V and J are TRBV7-6 and TRBJ1-3; a possible D gene is TRBD1 (5 bases). CDR1 and CDR2 (germline): SGHVS, FNYEAQ. The CDR3 is 17 amino acids. V was cut by 5 bases and J by 0 bases, with 17 bases left in between. CDR3 sequence (DNA): TGTGCCAGCAGCCTAGGGGCCCGGGGGAGCTCTGGAAACACCATATATTTT. Translating it yields CASSLGARGSSGNTIYF. Combining the CDR3 with reference TRBV7-6 and TRBJ1-3 gives the whole variable domain GAGVSQSPRYKVTKRGQDVALRCDPISGHVSLYWYRQALGQGPEFLTYFNYEAQQDKSGLPNDRFSAERPEGSISTLTIQRTEQRDSAMYRCASSLGARGSSGNTIYFGEGSWLTVV.

The chain is built from TRBV5-8 and TRBJ2-2; D not certain. Per the germline V gene, CDR1 is SGHTS and CDR2 is YDEGEE. V was trimmed by 3 bases and J by 3 bases, leaving 18 bases between them. The CDR3 has 17 amino acids. The CDR3 reads CASSSKSYVGYTGELFF. CDR3 DNA: TGTGCCAGCAGCTCAAAGTCTTATGTGGGCTACACCGGGGAGCTGTTTTTT.

As to this clone: At one end, the junction sequence differs from germline, possibly due to a read error. The chain combines TRBV7-7 with TRBJ1-1; D remains ambiguous. The CDR3 has 13 residues. In germline, CDR1 is SSHAT, CDR2 FNYEAQ (reference sequence). The CDR3 region has the DNA TGTGCTAGCAGCTTAACAGCGGAGACTGAAGCTTTCTTT. Encoded protein: CASSLTAETEAFF.

V is TRBV4-1 and J is TRBJ2-2; 7 bases are shared with TRBD1. CDR3 length: 15 residues. V gave up 4 bases and J gave up 3 bases; unmatched junction bases: 5. From germline, CDR1 is MGHRA and CDR2 YSYEKL. CDR3 amino acids: CASSRSGTDTGELFF. CDR3 sequence (DNA): TGCGCCAGCAGCCGATCCGGGACAGACACCGGGGAGCTGTTTTTT.

The chain links TRBV7-2 to TRBJ2-2, with D perhaps TRBD2 (6 bases). This CDR3 has 15 residues. Germline CDR1 SGHTA, CDR2 FQGNSA. V lost 3 bases and J 7 bases, leaving 15 bases between the germline ends. This CDR3 reads CASSFDGRDSGELFF. CDR3 nucleotides: TGTGCCAGCAGCTTTGACGGGAGAGATAGCGGGGAGCTGTTTTTT.

The V gene is TRBV6-6, the J gene TRBJ1-1; 8 positions agree with TRBD1. The V segment lost 7 bases and the J segment 6 bases; nucleotides outside the gene matches: 4. Per the germline V gene, CDR1 is MNHNY and CDR2 is SVGAGI (reference sequence). The CDR3 covers 12 residues. In DNA form, the CDR3 reads TGTGCCAGCACCGACAGGGGCCCTGAAGCTTTCTTT. This sequence encodes CASTDRGPEAFF.

The V call is TRBV2, the J call TRBJ1-2; 8 bases line up with TRBD1. CDR1 SNHLY and CDR2 FYNNEI come from the germline V gene. The CDR3 covers 17 residues. The V gene end was trimmed by 6 bases and the J gene end by 7 bases; junction bases not matched to a gene: 19. The CDR3 here is CASSLSGTGLYRGGYTF. The CDR3 DNA reads as TGTGCCAGCAGCCTCTCCGGGACAGGCTTGTATAGGGGTGGCTACACCTTC. The whole variable domain, remainder taken from reference TRBV2 and TRBJ1-2, is EPEVTQTPSHQVTQMGQEVILRCVPISNHLYFYWYRQILGQKVEFLVSFYNNEISEKSEIFDDQFSVERPDGSNFTLKIRSTKLEDSAMYFCASSLSGTGLYRGGYTFGSGTRLTVV.

This clone appeared a single time. V and J are TRBV29-1 and TRBJ1-2, with TRBD1 as a possible D gene (6 bases). V dropped 3 bases and J dropped 5 bases, with 10 bases sitting between them. CDR1 is SQVTM and CDR2 is ANQGSEA in the germline V gene. The CDR3 is 12 amino acids. DNA for the CDR3: TGCAGCGTTGAGGGCAGGGGTTATGGCTACACCTTC. Its protein is CSVEGRGYGYTF.

This chain links TRBV10-3 with TRBJ1-1; possible D gene TRBD1, 5 bases. This CDR3 has 11 residues. The V end lost 9 bases, the J end lost 3 bases, and 8 bases lay between the germline ends. The germline V gene encodes CDR1 ENHRY and CDR2 SYGVKD. CDR3 nucleotides: TGTGCCATATCGGGGGACACTGAAGCTTTCTTT. It yields the protein CAISGDTEAFF.

The chain joins TRBV14 to TRBJ1-2; D gene ambiguous. V lost 0 bases, J lost 6 bases, and 11 bases lay in between. The CDR3 totals 14 residues. Germline assignment: CDR1 SGHDN and CDR2 FVKESK. The CDR3 loop is CASSQDGVYDGYTF. CDR3 coding DNA: TGTGCCAGCAGCCAAGACGGGGTATACGATGGCTACACCTTC. The full variable domain, its missing parts supplied by reference TRBV14 and TRBJ1-2, is EAGVTQFPSHSVIEKGQTVTLRCDPISGHDNLYWYRRVMGKEIKFLLHFVKESKQDESGMPNNRFLAERTGGTYSTLKVQPAELEDSGVYFCASSQDGVYDGYTFGSGTRLTVV.

The sample holds one count of this clone. The chain links TRBV15 to TRBJ1-2, with 7 bases identical to TRBD1. The CDR3 loop spans 14 amino acids. Looked up from germline, CDR1 is LNHNV and CDR2 is YYDKDF (reference sequence). Trimming cost V 6 bases and J 8 bases; bases outside gene matches: 12. The CDR3 region is CATSPTGTEEGYTF. The CDR3 nucleotides are TGTGCCACCAGTCCGACAGGGACCGAGGAGGGCTACACCTTC.

The J gene is TRBJ2-2, the V gene TRBV7-2; 9 bases are shared with TRBD2. The V gene end was trimmed by 0 bases and the J gene end by 6 bases; junction bases not matched to a gene: 5. The CDR3 runs to 16 residues. Germline CDR1 SGHTA, CDR2 FQGNSA. The CDR3 bases are TGTGCCAGCAGCTTAGCGGCGATAGCGGGAGCCGGGGAGCTGTTTTTT. Amino acids: CASSLAAIAGAGELFF.

The rearrangement links TRBV7-9 to TRBJ1-1; no clear D. The CDR3 has 14 amino acids. V lost 6 bases and J 0 bases, leaving 11 bases between the germline ends. Germline loops: CDR1 SEHNR, CDR2 FQNEAQ (reference sequence). The CDR3 nucleotides are TGTGCCAGCAGTCTGGCCGGGGTGAACACTGAAGCTTTCTTT. As protein: CASSLAGVNTEAFF.

This chain links TRBV11-2 with TRBJ1-1; unclear D gene. Germline V gives CDR1 SGHAT, CDR2 FQNNGV. The V and J ends lost 5 bases and 1 base respectively, with 8 bases between them. The CDR3 loop spans 13 amino acids. The CDR3 is CASSTSSNTEAFF. In DNA, the CDR3 is TGTGCCAGCAGCACAAGTTCGAACACTGAAGCTTTCTTT.